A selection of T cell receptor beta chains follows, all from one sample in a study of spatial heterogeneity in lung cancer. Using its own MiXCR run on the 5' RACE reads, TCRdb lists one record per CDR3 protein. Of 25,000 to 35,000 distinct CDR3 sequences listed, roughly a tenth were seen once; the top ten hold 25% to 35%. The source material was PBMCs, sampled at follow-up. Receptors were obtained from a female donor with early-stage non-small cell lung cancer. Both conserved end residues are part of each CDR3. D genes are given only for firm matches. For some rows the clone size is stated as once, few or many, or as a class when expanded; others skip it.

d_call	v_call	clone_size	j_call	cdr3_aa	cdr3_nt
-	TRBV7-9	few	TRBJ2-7	CASSLSGPEIPEQYF	TGTGCCAGCAGCTTATCTGGGCCCGAGATACCCGAGCAGTACTTC
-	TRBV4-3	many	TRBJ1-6	CASSQGNGNNSPLHF	TGCGCCAGCAGCCAAGGTAACGGCAATAATTCACCCCTCCACTTT
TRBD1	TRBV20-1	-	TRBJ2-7	CSARSGQGNYEQYF	TGCAGTGCTAGATCGGGACAGGGTAATTACGAGCAGTACTTC
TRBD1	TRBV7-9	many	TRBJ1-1	CASRSIWAKTGTNTEAFF	TGTGCCAGCAGGTCTATCTGGGCGAAGACAGGGACGAACACTGAAGCTTTCTTT
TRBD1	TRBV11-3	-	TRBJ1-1	CASSRSGQGGTEAFF	TGTGCCAGCAGCCGTTCCGGACAGGGCGGAACTGAAGCTTTCTTT
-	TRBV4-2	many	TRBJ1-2	CASSQVGANYGYTF	TGTGCCAGCAGCCAAGTCGGAGCTAACTATGGCTACACCTTC
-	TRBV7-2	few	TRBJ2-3	CASRRGPGEDTQYF	TGTGCCAGCAGACGGGGGCCCGGGGAAGATACGCAGTATTTT
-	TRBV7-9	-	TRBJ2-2	CASSLVRRTGPGELFF	TGTGCCAGCAGCTTAGTTCGGCGAACGGGACCCGGGGAGCTGTTTTTT
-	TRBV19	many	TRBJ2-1	CASSLDIDNEQFF	TGTGCCAGTAGTTTAGACATTGACAATGAGCAGTTCTTC
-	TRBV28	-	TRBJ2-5	CASSWLDRGETQYF	TGTGCCAGCAGTTGGCTGGATCGCGGAGAGACCCAGTACTTC
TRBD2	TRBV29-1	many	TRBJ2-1	CSVDGTSDTSYNEQFF	TGCAGCGTTGATGGGACTAGCGATACATCCTACAATGAGCAGTTCTTC
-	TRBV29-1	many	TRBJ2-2	CSVAAGWGPGELFF	TGCAGCGTTGCGGCAGGGTGGGGTCCCGGGGAGCTGTTTTTT
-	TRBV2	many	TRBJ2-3	CASSAGRPSDTQYF	TGTGCCAGCAGTGCGGGACGTCCGTCAGATACGCAGTATTTT
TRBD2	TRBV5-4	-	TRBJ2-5	CASSLIAGVQETQYF	TGTGCCAGCAGCTTGATAGCGGGGGTCCAAGAGACCCAGTACTTC
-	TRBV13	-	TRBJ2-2	CASSPRTDTGELFF	TGTGCCAGCAGCCCGCGGACGGACACCGGGGAGCTGTTTTTT
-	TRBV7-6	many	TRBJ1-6	CASSLAGQGQNSPLHF	TGTGCCAGCAGCTTAGCAGGGCAGGGCCAAAATTCACCCCTCCACTTT
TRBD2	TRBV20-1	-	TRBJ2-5	CSAPNSESGGPQETQYF	TGCAGTGCTCCCAACTCTGAAAGCGGGGGGCCTCAAGAGACCCAGTACTTC
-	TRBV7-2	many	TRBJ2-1	CASSPSFGFEQFF	TGTGCCAGCAGCCCCTCGTTTGGGTTTGAGCAGTTCTTC
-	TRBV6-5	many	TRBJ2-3	CASSYTGFTDTQYF	TGTGCCAGCAGTTACACAGGGTTCACAGATACGCAGTATTTT
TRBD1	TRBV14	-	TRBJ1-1	CASSIWTGGEAFF	TGTGCCAGCAGCATCTGGACAGGGGGCGAAGCTTTCTTT
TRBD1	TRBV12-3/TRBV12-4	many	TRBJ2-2	CASRRTGGTGELFF	TGTGCCAGCAGGAGGACAGGGGGCACCGGGGAGCTGTTTTTT
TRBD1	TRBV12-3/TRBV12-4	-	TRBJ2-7	CASRGTGVAYEQYF	TGTGCCAGCAGGGGGACAGGGGTTGCCTACGAGCAGTACTTC
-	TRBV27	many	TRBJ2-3	CASSSGLRTDTQYF	TGTGCCAGCAGTTCGGGACTCCGCACAGATACGCAGTATTTT
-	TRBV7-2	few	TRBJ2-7	CASSLGSHEQYF	TGTGCCAGCAGCTTAGGGAGCCACGAGCAGTACTTC
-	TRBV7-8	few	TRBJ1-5	CASTPLAVGGYSNQPQHF	TGTGCCAGCACCCCCCTGGCAGTCGGGGGGTATAGCAATCAGCCCCAGCATTTT
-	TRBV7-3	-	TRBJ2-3	CASSLETPDTQYF	TGTGCCAGCAGCTTAGAAACGCCAGATACGCAGTATTTT
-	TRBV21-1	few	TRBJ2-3	CASNKPGPKSQYF	TGTGCCAGCAACAAGCCGGGCCCGAAGTCTCAGTATTTT